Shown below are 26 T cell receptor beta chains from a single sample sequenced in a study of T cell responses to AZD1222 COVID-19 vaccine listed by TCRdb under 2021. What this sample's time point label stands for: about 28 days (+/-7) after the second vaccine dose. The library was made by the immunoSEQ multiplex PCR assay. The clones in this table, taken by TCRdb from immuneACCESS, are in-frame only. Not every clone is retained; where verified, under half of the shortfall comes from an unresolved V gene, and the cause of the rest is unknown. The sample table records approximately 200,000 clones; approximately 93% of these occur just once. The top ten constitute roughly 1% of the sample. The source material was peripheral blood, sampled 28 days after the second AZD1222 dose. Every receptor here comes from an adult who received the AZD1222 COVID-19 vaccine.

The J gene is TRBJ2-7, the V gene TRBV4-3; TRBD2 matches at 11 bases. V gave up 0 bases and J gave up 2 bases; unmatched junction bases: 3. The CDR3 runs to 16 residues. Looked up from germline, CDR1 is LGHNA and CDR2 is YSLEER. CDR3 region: CASSQDPGLAAYEQYF. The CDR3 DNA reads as TGCGCCAGCAGCCAAGATCCGGGACTAGCGGCCTACGAGCAGTACTTC.

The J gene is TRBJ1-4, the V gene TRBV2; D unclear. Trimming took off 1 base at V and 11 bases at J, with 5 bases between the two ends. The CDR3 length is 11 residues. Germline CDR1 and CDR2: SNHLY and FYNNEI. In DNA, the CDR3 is TGTGCCAGCAGTGAAGGAAGCAAACTGTTTTTT. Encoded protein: CASSEGSKLFF.

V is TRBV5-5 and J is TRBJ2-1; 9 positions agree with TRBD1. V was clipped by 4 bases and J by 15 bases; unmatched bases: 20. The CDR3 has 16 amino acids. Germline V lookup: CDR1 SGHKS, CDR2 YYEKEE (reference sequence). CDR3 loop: CASSLGMGQGRPVLFF. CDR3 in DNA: TGTGCCAGCAGCCTGGGTATGGGACAGGGCCGACCAGTACTGTTCTTC.

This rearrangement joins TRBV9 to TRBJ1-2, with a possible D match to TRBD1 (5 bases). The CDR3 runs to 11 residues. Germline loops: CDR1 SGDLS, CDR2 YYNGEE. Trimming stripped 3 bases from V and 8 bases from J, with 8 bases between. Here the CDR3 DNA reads TGTGCCAGCAGCGCCAGGGAAGGCTACACCTTC. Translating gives CASSAREGYTF.

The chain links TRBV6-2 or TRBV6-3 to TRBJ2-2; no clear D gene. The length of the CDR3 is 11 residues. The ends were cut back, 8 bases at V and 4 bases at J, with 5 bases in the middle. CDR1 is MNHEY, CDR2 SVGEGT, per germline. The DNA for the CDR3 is TGTGCCAGCGGCCGCACCGGGGAGCTGTTTTTT. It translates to CASGRTGELFF.

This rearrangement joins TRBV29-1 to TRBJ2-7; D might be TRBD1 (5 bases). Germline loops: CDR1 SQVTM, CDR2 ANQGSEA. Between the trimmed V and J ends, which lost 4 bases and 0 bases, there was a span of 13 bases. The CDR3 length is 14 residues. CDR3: CSVVRQGLSYEQYF. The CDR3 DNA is TGCAGCGTTGTTAGGCAGGGCCTCTCCTACGAGCAGTACTTC.

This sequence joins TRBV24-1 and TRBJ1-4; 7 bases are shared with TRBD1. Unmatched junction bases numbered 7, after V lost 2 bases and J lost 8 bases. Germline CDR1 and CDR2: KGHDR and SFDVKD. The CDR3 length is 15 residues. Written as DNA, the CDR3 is TGTGCCACCAGTGATTCACGGGACAGCAAAGAAAAACTGTTTTTT. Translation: CATSDSRDSKEKLFF.

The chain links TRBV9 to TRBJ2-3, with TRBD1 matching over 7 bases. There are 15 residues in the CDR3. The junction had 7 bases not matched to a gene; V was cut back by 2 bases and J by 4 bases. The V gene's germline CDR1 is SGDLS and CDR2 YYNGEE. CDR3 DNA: TGTGCCAGCAGCGTCGCAGGGGGAAGGGCAGATACGCAGTATTTT. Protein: CASSVAGGRADTQYF.

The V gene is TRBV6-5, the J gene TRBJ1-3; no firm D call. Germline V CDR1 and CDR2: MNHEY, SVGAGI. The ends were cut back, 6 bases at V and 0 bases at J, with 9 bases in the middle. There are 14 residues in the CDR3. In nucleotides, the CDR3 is TGTGCCAGCAGAACGCTAATCTCTGGAAACACCATATATTTT. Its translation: CASRTLISGNTIYF.

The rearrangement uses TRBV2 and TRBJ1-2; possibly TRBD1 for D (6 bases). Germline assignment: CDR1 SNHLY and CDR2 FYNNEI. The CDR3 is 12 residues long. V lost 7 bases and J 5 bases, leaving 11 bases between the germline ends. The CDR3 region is CASTLTGYGYTF. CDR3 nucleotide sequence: TGTGCCAGCACTCTGACAGGTTATGGCTACACCTTC.

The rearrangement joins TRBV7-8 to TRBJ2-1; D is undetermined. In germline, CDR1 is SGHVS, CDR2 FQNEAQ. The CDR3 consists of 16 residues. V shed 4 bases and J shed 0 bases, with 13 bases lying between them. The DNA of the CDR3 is TGTGCCAGCAGCTACCGGGCCCAAGGCTCCTACAATGAGCAGTTCTTC. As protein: CASSYRAQGSYNEQFF.

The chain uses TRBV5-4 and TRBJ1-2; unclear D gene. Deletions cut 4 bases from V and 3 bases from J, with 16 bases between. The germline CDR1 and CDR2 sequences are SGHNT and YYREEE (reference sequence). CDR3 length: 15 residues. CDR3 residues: CASSLFVSMDYGYTF. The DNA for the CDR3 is TGTGCCAGCAGCCTTTTCGTCAGTATGGACTATGGCTACACCTTC. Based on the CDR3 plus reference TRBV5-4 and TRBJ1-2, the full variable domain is ETGVTQSPTHLIKTRGQQVTLRCSSQSGHNTVSWYQQALGQGPQFIFQYYREEENGRGNFPPRFSGLQFPNYSSELNVNALELDDSALYLCASSLFVSMDYGYTFGSGTRLTVV.

The CDR3 sequence is CASRGVREQFF. DNA of the CDR3: TGCGCCAGCAGGGGGGTACGTGAGCAGTTCTTC. The chain has TRBV4-3 and TRBJ2-1; D tentatively fits TRBD1 or TRBD2 (5 bases each). CDR3 length: 11 residues. Between the trimmed V and J ends, which lost 6 bases and 9 bases, there was a span of 9 bases. Germline CDR1 reads LGHNA; CDR2 reads YSLEER.

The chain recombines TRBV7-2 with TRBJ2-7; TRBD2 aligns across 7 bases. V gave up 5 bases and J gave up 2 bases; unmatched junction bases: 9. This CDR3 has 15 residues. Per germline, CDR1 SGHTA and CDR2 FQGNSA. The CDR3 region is CASSQASGNPYEQYF. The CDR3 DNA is TGTGCCAGCAGCCAAGCTAGCGGAAACCCCTACGAGCAGTACTTC.

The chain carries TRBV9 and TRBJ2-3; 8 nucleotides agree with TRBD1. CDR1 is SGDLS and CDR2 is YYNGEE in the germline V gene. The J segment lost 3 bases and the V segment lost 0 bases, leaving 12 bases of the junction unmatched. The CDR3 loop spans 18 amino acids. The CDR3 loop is CASSVASGTGRGTDTQYF. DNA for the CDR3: TGTGCCAGCAGCGTAGCTTCAGGGACAGGCCGAGGAACAGATACGCAGTATTTT.

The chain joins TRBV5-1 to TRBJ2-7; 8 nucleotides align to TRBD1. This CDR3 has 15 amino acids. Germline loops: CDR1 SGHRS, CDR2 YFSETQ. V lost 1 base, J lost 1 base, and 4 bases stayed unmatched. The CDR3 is CASSLFQGASYEQYF. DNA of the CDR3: TGCGCCAGCAGCTTGTTCCAGGGGGCTTCCTACGAGCAGTACTTC.

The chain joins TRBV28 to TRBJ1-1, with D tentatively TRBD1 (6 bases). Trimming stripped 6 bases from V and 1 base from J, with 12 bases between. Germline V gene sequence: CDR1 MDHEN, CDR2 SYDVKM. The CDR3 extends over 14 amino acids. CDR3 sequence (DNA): TGTGCCAGCAGCCCCGACAGGAAGAACACTGAAGCTTTCTTT. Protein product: CASSPDRKNTEAFF.

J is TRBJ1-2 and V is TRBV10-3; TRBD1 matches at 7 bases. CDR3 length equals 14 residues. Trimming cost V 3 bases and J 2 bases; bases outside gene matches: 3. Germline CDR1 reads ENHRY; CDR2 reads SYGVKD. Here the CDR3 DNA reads TGTGCCATCAGTGACAAACAGGGGAACTATGGCTACACCTTC. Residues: CAISDKQGNYGYTF.

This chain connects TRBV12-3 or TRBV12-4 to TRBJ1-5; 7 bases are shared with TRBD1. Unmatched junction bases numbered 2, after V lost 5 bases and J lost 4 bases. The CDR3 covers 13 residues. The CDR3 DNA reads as TGTGCCAGCAGTCCCAGGGGGAATCAGCCCCAGCATTTT. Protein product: CASSPRGNQPQHF.

CDR3: CASSLVGRVRSPLHF. CDR3 nucleotides: TGCGCCAGCAGCTTGGTGGGCAGGGTGAGATCACCCCTCCACTTT. The chain is built from TRBV5-1 and TRBJ1-6; a possible D gene is TRBD1 (5 bases). The CDR3 runs to 15 residues. Germline V gene lookup returns CDR1 SGHRS and CDR2 YFSETQ. Trimming shortened V by 0 bases and J by 10 bases, and 14 bases separated the two germline ends.

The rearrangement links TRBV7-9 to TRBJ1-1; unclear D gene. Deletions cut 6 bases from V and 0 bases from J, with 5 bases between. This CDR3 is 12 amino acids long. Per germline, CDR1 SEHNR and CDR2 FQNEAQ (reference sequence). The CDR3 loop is CASRGLNTEAFF. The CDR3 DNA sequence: TGTGCCAGCAGGGGCTTGAACACTGAAGCTTTCTTT.

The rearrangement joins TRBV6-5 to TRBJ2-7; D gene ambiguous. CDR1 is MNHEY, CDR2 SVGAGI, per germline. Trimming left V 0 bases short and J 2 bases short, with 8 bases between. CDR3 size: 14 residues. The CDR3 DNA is TGTGCCAGCAGTTACTCTTTTCAGGCCTACGAGCAGTACTTC. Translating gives CASSYSFQAYEQYF.

The CDR3 is CASSPLPGATEAFF. The CDR3 region has the DNA TGTGCCAGCAGTCCCCTCCCGGGGGCAACTGAAGCTTTCTTT. The chain joins TRBV27 to TRBJ1-1; possibly TRBD1 for D (6 bases). The CDR3 contains 14 residues. V lost 5 bases, J lost 5 bases, and 15 bases lay in between. The germline V gene encodes CDR1 MNHEY and CDR2 SMNVEV (reference sequence).

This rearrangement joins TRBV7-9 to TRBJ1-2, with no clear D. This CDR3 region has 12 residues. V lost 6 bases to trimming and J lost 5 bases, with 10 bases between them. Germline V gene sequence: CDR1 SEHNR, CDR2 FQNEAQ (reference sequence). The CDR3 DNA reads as TGTGCCAGCAGTTGGACTGATTATGGCTACACCTTC. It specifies CASSWTDYGYTF. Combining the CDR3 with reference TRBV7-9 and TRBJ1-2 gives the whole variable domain DTGVSQNPRHKITKRGQNVTFRCDPISEHNRLYWYRQTLGQGPEFLTYFQNEAQLEKSRLLSDRFSAERPKGSFSTLEIQRTEQGDSAMYLCASSWTDYGYTFGSGTRLTVV.

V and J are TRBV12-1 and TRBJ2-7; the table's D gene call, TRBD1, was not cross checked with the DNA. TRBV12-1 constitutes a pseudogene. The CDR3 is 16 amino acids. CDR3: CASSFAGQGLSYEQYF. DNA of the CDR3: TGTGCCAGCAGCTTTGCGGGACAGGGCCTCTCCTACGAGCAGTACTTC.

The CDR3 sequence is CASSWGQESTEAFF. DNA for the CDR3: TGCGCCAGCAGCTGGGGACAGGAGTCCACTGAAGCTTTCTTT. This chain joins TRBV5-1 and TRBJ1-1; 8 bases match TRBD1. Trimming took 3 bases from V and 4 from J; bases not matched to a gene: 5. Per the germline V gene, CDR1 is SGHRS and CDR2 is YFSETQ. The CDR3 has 14 residues.